This T cell receptor (beta chain) comes out of a study of blood T cell repertoires in COVID-19 (dated by TCRdb to 2018 to 2021). Study-level background: Samples covering the acute and convalescent phases of COVID-19 were provided by collaborators in the United States, Italy and Spain. The material from the prospective study consisted of cDNA or gDNA derived from T cells, B-cell-depleted T cells, or PBMCs. The dataset comprised deeply sampled blood TCRbeta repertoires from subjects exposed to, actively infected with, or recovered from COVID-19. The repertoires were released in a freely available public database intended as a resource for research on the immune response to SARS-CoV-2. Samples came from the ongoing ImmuneRACE study (first 160 participants) plus 1,254 subjects from 6 global collaborators. Sample metadata almost always included a de-identified subject ID, COVID-19 status, age in years and sex. HLA class I and class II types, where available, came from metadata supplied by the sample provider rather than from assay-based typing. Study-level results and caveats: Clinical and demographic metadata were provided uncurated, with the amount varying by source and participant.

Regarding this clone: Its cognate antigen has yet to be identified. Base qualities are not recorded, but no much larger clone differs from it by a single base.

The immunoSEQ Assay, a bias-controlled multiplex PCR, was used to amplify TCRbeta CDR3 regions from genomic DNA. For the original study's pipeline: Within the assay, amplification of reference gene primers was used to estimate how many nucleated cells each sample contained. Sequence reads were collapsed and filtered to measure the absolute abundance of every unique TCRbeta CDR3 rearrangement. For each sample, productive Simpson clonality was calculated by taking the square root of Simpson's diversity index across productive rearrangements. The table was pulled from immuneACCESS by TCRdb, which kept in-frame rearrangements only. Such tables lose some clones; where checked, under half of the loss comes from unresolved V genes, and the rest has no known cause. The V and J calls and clone size are taken from that table; D and trimming were inferred from the DNA. The sample has some 200,000 clones on record, 60% to 80% of them singletons. 26% of the sample is taken by the ten largest.

Whole blood was collected in K2EDTA tubes by collaborating institutions according to the institutions' own protocols. For TCRbeta analysis, collaborators shipped samples as frozen whole blood, isolated PBMCs, or DNA extracted from either of those sample types. Sequenced input: peripheral blood. This clonotype was sampled from a woman aged 70-85 years with acute or convalescent COVID-19.

CDR3 reads: CASSLHTQALPGELFF. The DNA is as follows: TGTGCCAGCAGTCTCCACACGCAGGCGCTCCCCGGGGAGCTGTTTTTT. This chain joins TRBV7-2 to TRBJ2-2, with the identity of the D gene unclear. The CDR3 measures 16 amino acids from cysteine to phenylalanine. The entry retains the CDR3 DNA only, 48 bases that are in frame from base 1. Cut back by 6 bases and 6 bases, the V and J ends lie 20 bases apart. CDR1 and CDR2, looked up from the germline V gene, are SGHTA and FQGNSA.